Detailed here is one TCR beta chain. Its antigen is currently unknown. This entry is derived from a study of T cells after posttransplantation cyclophosphamide. Study-wide points: After PTCy, TRB diversity resembled that of CNI/methotrexate controls. Tissue-infiltrating T cells from skin or gut overlapped little with blood T cells. Later post-transplant blood repertoires were often dominated by donor CD8+ memory clones.

Busulfan-fludarabine conditioning, marrow transplant, and cyclophosphamide on days +3 and +4 were administered. Libraries were prepared by immunoSEQ multiplex PCR; TCRdb keeps only in-frame clonotypes and omits some of them. The table shows roughly 19,000 clones, with about 85% occurring only once. Here the sequenced sample was PBMCs, taken after allogeneic stem cell transplant with posttransplant cyclophosphamide. This sequence originates from a female patient aged 40-50 years who received an allogeneic stem cell transplant from a related donor, was CMV-positive, and had no GVHD. Some T cells here may be from the graft donor.

The CDR3 reads CASSAHRGLLGNGYTF. For the CDR3, the DNA is TGTGCCAGCAGTGCCCATCGAGGGCTCCTAGGTAATGGCTACACCTTC. The J gene is TRBJ1-2, the V gene TRBV28; D not certain. Deletions cut 5 bases from V and 6 bases from J, with 22 bases between. CDR1 and CDR2 (germline): MDHEN, SYDVKM. The CDR3 extends over 16 amino acids.